This T cell receptor beta chain is drawn from a study of beta chain features in type 1 diabetes (dated by TCRdb to 2017 to 2018). Regarding the complete study: Patients and healthy donors did not differ in mean age, gender distribution, total cell number or subset yield. Naive and central memory subsets were obtained from all 30 or so donors, but regulatory and stem cell-like memory subsets were isolated from only 8 patients and roughly eight healthy donors. Across all samples, around 99 million sorted cells were examined, and cell number per subset correlated strongly with RNA yield. The study compared TCRB repertoires of sorted circulating CD4+ T cell subsets between recently diagnosed type 1 diabetes patients and matched healthy donors.

CDR1 SQVTM and CDR2 ANQGSEA are derived from the germline V gene. V and J are truncated by 7 bases and 0 bases respectively, leaving an intervening sequence of 16 bases. Counted from cysteine to phenylalanine, this CDR3 has 15 amino acids. Solely the CDR3 DNA is kept, with 45 bases framed from the first base. This clone was seen only a few times. The antigen this receptor binds is unknown. Per-base quality was not reported, and no clone a single base away is much larger than it. Overall results and qualifications from the work: In all four CD4+ subsets, TCRB CDR3 length was moderately but significantly shorter in type 1 diabetes patients. Sequencing cDNA rather than genomic DNA could over-represent highly expressing activated cells, although activation and CD3 levels did not differ between groups. PCR might favor shorter templates, but patient and control samples were amplified and corrected together, so any skew would affect both groups equally. Only small numbers of individuals were included in the HLA sub-analyses, which left unresolved whether HLA type had any influence on TCRB rearrangement. Naive, central memory and regulatory TCRB repertoires appeared to be more alike among patients than among healthy donors. At VDJ recombination sites, type 1 diabetes patients had fewer insertions and more deleted nucleotides, which implies abnormalities in thymic rearrangement.

Each donor gave one peripheral blood draw, roughly 0.11 L on average, collected into heparinised tubes. A BD FACSAria II and a panel including CD45RO, CCR7, CD25, CD127, CD95 and CD27 were used to sort naive, central memory, regulatory and stem cell-like memory CD4+ T cells. Purity was above 98% for every sorted population. PBMCs were separated immediately by Lymphoprep density gradient centrifugation and were stained directly, without being cultured. So that batch effects would be minimized, each experiment stained and sorted samples in pairs, pairing one healthy donor with one patient. The entire isolated RNA was reverse transcribed using the High Capacity cDNA Reverse Transcription Kit, and thus expressed TCRB transcripts were sequenced. Naive, central memory and regulatory T cell samples underwent deep immunoSEQ sequencing, averaging around 3.6 million total reads per sample. After sorted cells were lysed in RLT buffer, RNA was extracted with DNase-treated RNeasy Micro or Mini kits, with the choice depending on cell number. Each cell subset was processed on its own to prevent cross-contamination, while patient and healthy donor samples were processed together. TCRB sequences were amplified from cDNA with the immunoSEQ multiplex PCR, producing 87-bp fragments spanning the CDR3 region. Amplicons were sequenced on the Illumina HiSeq platform. Processing in the source paper ran as follows. PCR bias was computationally corrected using synthetic template baselines, reads within Hamming distance 2 were collapsed, and singletons that could not be merged were discarded. By aligning reads against IMGT, V, D and J genes, CDR3 length, and insertions or deletions at six rearrangement sites were assigned. Within each subset, clonotype counts were normalized to sorted cell number, after which true diversity and Gini coefficients were computed with the tcR R package. The overlap coefficient, calculated on TCRB nucleotide sequences, was used to measure repertoire sharing. Out-of-frame TCRB sequences from naive cells were analyzed to stand in for the pre-selection repertoire. The source is immuneACCESS, and TCRdb retained only in-frame sequences with V and J called. Part of the clones is not carried over; for the studies checked, unresolved V genes explain less than half of this, and the remainder is unexplained. Clone size and V and J calls were adopted from that table, with D and trimming inferred from the DNA. This sample lists about 620,000 clones; 15% to 19% were detected once. The top ten constitute more than 0.08% of the sample.

The V and J segments used are TRBV29-1 and TRBJ2-1; a weak D assignment points to TRBD2 (6 bases agree). Sequencing was carried out using naive CD4+ T cells from blood. The sample's cell subset or site label is to be understood as: true naive CD4+ T cells. The clonotype comes from a man aged 18-30 years in good health. The bases are TGCAGCGCCTCCTCGGGGAGGAGCTCCTACAATGAGCAGTTCTTC. It specifies CSASSGRSSYNEQFF.